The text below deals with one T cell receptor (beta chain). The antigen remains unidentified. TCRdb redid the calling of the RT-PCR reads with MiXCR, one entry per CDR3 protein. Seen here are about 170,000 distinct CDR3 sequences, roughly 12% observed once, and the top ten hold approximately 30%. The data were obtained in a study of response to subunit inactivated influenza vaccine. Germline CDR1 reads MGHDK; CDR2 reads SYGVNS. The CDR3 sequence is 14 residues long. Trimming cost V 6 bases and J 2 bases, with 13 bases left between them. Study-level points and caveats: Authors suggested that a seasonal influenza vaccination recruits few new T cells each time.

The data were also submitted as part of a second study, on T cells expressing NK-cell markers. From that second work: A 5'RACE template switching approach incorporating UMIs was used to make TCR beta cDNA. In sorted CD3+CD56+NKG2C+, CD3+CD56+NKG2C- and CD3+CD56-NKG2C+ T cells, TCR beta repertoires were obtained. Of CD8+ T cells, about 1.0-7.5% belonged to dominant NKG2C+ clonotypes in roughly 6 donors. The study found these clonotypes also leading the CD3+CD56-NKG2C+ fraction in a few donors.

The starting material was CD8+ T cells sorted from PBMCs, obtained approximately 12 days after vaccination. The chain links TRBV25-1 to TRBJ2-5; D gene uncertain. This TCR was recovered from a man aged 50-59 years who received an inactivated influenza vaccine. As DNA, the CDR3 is TGTGCCAGCAGGACTCTCGGTGGGCAAGAGACCCAGTACTTC. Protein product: CASRTLGGQETQYF.